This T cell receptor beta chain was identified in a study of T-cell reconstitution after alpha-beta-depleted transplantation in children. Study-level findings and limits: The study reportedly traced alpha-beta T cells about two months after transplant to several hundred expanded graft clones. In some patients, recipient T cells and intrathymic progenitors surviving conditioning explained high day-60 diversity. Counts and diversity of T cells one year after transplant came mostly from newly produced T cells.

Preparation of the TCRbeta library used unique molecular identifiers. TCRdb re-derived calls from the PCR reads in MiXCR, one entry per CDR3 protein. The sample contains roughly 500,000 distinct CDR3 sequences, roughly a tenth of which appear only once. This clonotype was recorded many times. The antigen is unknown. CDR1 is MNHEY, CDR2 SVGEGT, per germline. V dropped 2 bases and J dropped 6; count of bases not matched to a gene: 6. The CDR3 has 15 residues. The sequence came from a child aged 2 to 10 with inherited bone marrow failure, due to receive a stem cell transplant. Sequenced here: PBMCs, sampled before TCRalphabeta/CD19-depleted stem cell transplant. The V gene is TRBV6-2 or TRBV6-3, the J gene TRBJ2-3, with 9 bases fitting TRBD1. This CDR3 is CASSYRRTGVDTQYF. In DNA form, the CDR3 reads TGTGCCAGCAGTTACCGACGGACAGGGGTGGATACGCAGTATTTT.